The 17 T cell receptor beta chains below come from one sample, sequenced in a study of CD8 T cells in ankylosing spondylitis. TCRdb redid the calling of the 5' RACE reads with MiXCR, one entry per CDR3 protein. The sample carries roughly 260,000 distinct CDR3 sequences, around 20% recorded once. The sequenced material came from blood, either unsorted or a sorted T cell fraction (not recorded which). These TCRs come from a male donor with ankylosing spondylitis or in good health (not recorded which).

This clonotype has more than one count but fewer than ten. V is TRBV20-1 and J is TRBJ2-3; 7 nucleotides agree with TRBD1. This CDR3 spans 13 amino acids. From germline, CDR1 is DFQATT and CDR2 SNEGSKA (reference sequence). Germline trimming cut 3 bases from V and 6 bases from J; bases unmatched to any gene: 6. CDR3 amino acids: CSASPEGQDTQYF. The CDR3 nucleotides are TGCAGTGCTAGTCCTGAGGGACAGGATACGCAGTATTTT.

This clonotype was seen a few times. The chain joins TRBV29-1 to TRBJ2-1, with 7 bases lining up with TRBD1. The CDR3 consists of 14 residues. In germline, CDR1 is SQVTM, CDR2 ANQGSEA. V gave up 1 base and J gave up 9 bases; unmatched junction bases: 9. Here the CDR3 DNA reads TGCAGCGTTGAAGGTAGACAGGGAATAGGTGAGCAGTTCTTC. It encodes CSVEGRQGIGEQFF.

The rearrangement uses TRBV12-3 or TRBV12-4 and TRBJ2-2; TRBD2 matches 9 bases. This CDR3 has 15 residues. Trimming removed 7 bases from V and 5 bases from J; junction bases left unmatched: 8. The CDR3 coding sequence is TGTGCCAGCATCCTAGCGGGGCCGAGGACCGGGGAGCTGTTTTTT. Translation: CASILAGPRTGELFF.

This clonotype occurred once. The chain recombines TRBV12-3 or TRBV12-4 with TRBJ2-6; 11 bases fit TRBD1. This CDR3 contains 19 residues. Germline trimming cut 5 bases from V and 0 bases from J; bases unmatched to any gene: 9. CDR3 residues: CASSGFPGTGGSGANVLTF. Written as DNA, the CDR3 is TGTGCCAGCAGTGGATTTCCCGGGACAGGGGGCTCTGGGGCCAACGTCCTGACTTTC.

This clonotype was detected only a few times. V gene TRBV20-1 combines with J gene TRBJ2-5; D is unresolved. The germline V and J ends were trimmed by 3 bases and 5 bases, with 7 bases remaining between them. Looked up from germline, CDR1 is DFQATT and CDR2 is SNEGSKA (reference sequence). The CDR3 is 11 amino acids. As DNA, the CDR3 is TGCAGTGCTAGGAATTTTGAGACCCAGTACTTC. Its protein is CSARNFETQYF.

The chain has TRBV29-1 and TRBJ2-5; TRBD2 aligns across 8 bases. Germline CDR1 SQVTM, CDR2 ANQGSEA. Trimming at V came to 6 bases and at J to 0 bases, leaving 9 bases not matched to a gene. The CDR3 length is 15 residues. The CDR3 DNA reads as TGCAGCGTGGAACGGGGGGGATCGTACCAAGAGACCCAGTACTTC. It encodes CSVERGGSYQETQYF.

Worth noting for this clonotype: A read error may explain this, as a much larger clone is one base away. The chain carries TRBV6-5 and TRBJ1-5; no definite D call. The CDR3 is 15 amino acids. Trimming stripped 2 bases from V and 4 bases from J, with 12 bases between. Per germline, CDR1 MNHEY and CDR2 SVGAGI. The CDR3 sequence is CASSYGQQRNQPQHF. Here the CDR3 DNA reads TGTGCCAGCAGTTACGGGCAGCAGAGGAATCAGCCCCAGCATTTT.

This clonotype was detected only a few times. V gene TRBV29-1 combines with J gene TRBJ2-2; 8 bases fit TRBD1. The CDR3 has 15 amino acids. V shed 6 bases and J 4 bases; nucleotides not matched to a gene: 10. Germline-derived CDR1 and CDR2 are SQVTM and ANQGSEA. In DNA, the CDR3 is TGCAGCGTGATGGTGTTGGACAGGGTCACCGGGGAGCTGTTTTTT. Protein: CSVMVLDRVTGELFF.

This clonotype was observed a few times. The chain links TRBV12-3 or TRBV12-4 to TRBJ2-1; D may be TRBD1 (7 bases). The CDR3 has 14 residues. Trimming took off 5 bases at V and 7 bases at J, with 15 bases between the two ends. The CDR3 is CASSPRQGGNEQFF. The CDR3, as DNA: TGTGCCAGCAGTCCGAGACAGGGAGGTAATGAGCAGTTCTTC.

This clonotype occurred many times. The chain recombines TRBV20-1 with TRBJ2-2; D unclear. CDR3 length equals 13 residues. V gave up 0 bases and J gave up 1 base, with 3 bases separating them. From germline, CDR1 is DFQATT and CDR2 SNEGSKA (reference sequence). Here the CDR3 DNA reads TGCAGTGCTAGAGACAGGAACACCGGGGAGCTGTTTTTT. This gives the protein CSARDRNTGELFF.

The gene calls are TRBV5-3 and TRBJ2-7; D unresolved. TRBV5-3 is an open reading frame, and its role is uncertain. Trimming removed 2 bases at V and 7 bases at J, with 4 bases between. This CDR3 is built from 10 residues. The CDR3 protein is CARSLGEQYV. CDR3 in DNA: TGTGCCAGAAGCTTAGGGGAGCAGTACGTC.

The V and J genes are TRBV4-2 and TRBJ2-3, with TRBD2 identical over 14 bases. In germline, CDR1 is LGHNA, CDR2 YNFKEQ. Trimming removed 4 bases from V and 0 bases from J; junction bases left unmatched: 12. CDR3 length equals 20 residues. DNA for the CDR3: TGTGCCAGCAGCCTTCACGCAGGGACTAGCGGGAGTTTCAGCACAGATACGCAGTATTTT. As protein: CASSLHAGTSGSFSTDTQYF.

The chain links TRBV25-1 to TRBJ2-7; TRBD1 is a possible D gene (8 bases). CDR1 is MGHDK, CDR2 SYGVNS, per germline. V was pared by 2 bases and J by 10 bases, with 27 bases between. The CDR3 covers 17 residues. As DNA, the CDR3 is TGTGCCAGCAGTGAAGAGCGGCTGGCGGGAGTCAGGGGGCTTCAGTACGTC. It specifies CASSEERLAGVRGLQYV.

V is TRBV5-1 and J is TRBJ1-2, with D perhaps TRBD1 (5 bases). Germline CDR1 reads SGHRS; CDR2 reads YFSETQ. Trimming stripped 7 bases from V and 8 bases from J, with 18 bases between. CDR3 length: 13 residues. As DNA, the CDR3 is TGCGCCAGCCTTGACAGCCCGACGGGCGGCTACACCTTC. Its protein product is CASLDSPTGGYTF.

V is TRBV24-1 and J is TRBJ2-2; 8 bases are a match to TRBD1. The length of the CDR3 is 18 residues. Germline values: CDR1 KGHDR, CDR2 SFDVKD. The junction had 9 bases not matched to a gene; V was cut back by 2 bases and J by 2 bases. In DNA form, the CDR3 reads TGTGCCACCAGTGATTCGCCGGGACAGGCATACAACACCGGGGAGCTGTTTTTT. Its protein product is CATSDSPGQAYNTGELFF.

This chain uses TRBV27 with TRBJ2-4; 7 positions agree with TRBD1. Germline CDR1 is MNHEY and CDR2 is SMNVEV (reference sequence). This CDR3 contains 16 residues. Germline trimming cut 6 bases from V and 6 bases from J; bases unmatched to any gene: 14. The CDR3 nucleotides are TGTGCCAGCAGCAGGGGGTCTACGGAATACTTAAACATTCAGTACTTC. Encoded protein: CASSRGSTEYLNIQYF.

The chain uses TRBV3-1 and TRBJ2-1; TRBD1 agrees at 7 bases. The germline gives CDR1 LGHDT, CDR2 YNNKEL (reference sequence). Unmatched junction bases numbered 6, after V lost 1 base and J lost 0 bases. This CDR3 region has 17 residues. CDR3 sequence (DNA): TGTGCCAGCAGCCAAGGAGGGACAGCCCTCTCCTACAATGAGCAGTTCTTC. Translation gives CASSQGGTALSYNEQFF.